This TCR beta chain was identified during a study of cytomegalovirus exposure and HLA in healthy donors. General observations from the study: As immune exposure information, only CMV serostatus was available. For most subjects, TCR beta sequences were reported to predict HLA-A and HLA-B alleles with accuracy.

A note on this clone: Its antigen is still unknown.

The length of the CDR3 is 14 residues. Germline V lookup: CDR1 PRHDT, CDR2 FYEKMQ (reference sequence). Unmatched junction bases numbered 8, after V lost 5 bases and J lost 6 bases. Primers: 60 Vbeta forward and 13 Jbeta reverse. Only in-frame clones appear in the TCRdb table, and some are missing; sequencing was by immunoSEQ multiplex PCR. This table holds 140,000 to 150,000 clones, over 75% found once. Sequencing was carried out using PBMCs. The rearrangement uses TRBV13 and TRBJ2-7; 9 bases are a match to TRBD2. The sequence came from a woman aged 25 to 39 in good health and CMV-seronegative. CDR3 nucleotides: TGTGCCAGCAGCCCCGCTAGCGGGGCGGTCGAGCAGTACTTC. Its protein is CASSPASGAVEQYF.